The subject of this entry is one TCR beta chain. Its antigen is still unknown. Cultured CD4+ T-cell DNA underwent Oncomine TCR Beta short-read sequencing. TCRdb reprocessed the PCR reads with MiXCR, giving one entry per CDR3 protein. The sample has around 26,000 distinct CDR3 sequences, 40% to 55% seen once. The data originate from a study of vaccination and CD4 T cells after COVID-19. The study, taken as a whole, reports: SARS-CoV-2-reactive clonotypes showed a nonsignificant median rise from about 22 to 38.

The treatment was: roughly ten-day PBMC culture with coronavirus spike peptide pools or control peptides (ViraFEST assay). Half the medium was exchanged for fresh IL-2 medium on days 3 and 7. V was pared by 8 bases and J by 13 bases, with 18 bases between. Per germline, CDR1 ENHRY and CDR2 SYGVKD. CDR3 length equals 13 residues. The rearrangement uses TRBV10-3 and TRBJ1-6, with D possibly TRBD1 on 5 matching bases. Sequencing used CD4+ T cells from blood, cultured in vitro, obtained before SARS-CoV-2 vaccination. The receptor was derived from a human donor who received a COVID-19 vaccine. CDR3 in amino acids: CAIGSVRGDPLHF. As DNA, the CDR3 is TGTGCCATCGGATCCGTTCGGGGGGACCCCCTCCACTTT.